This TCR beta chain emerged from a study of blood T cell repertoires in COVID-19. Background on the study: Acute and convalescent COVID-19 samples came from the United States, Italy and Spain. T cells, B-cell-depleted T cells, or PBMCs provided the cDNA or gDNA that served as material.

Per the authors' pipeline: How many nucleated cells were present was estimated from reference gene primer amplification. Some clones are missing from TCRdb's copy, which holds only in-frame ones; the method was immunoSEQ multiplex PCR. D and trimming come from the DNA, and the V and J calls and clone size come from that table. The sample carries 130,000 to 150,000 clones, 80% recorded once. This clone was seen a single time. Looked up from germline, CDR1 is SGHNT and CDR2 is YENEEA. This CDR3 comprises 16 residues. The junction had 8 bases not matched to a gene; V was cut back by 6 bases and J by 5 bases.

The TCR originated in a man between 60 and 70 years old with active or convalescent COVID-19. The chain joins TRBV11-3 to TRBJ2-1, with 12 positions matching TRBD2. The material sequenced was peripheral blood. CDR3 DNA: TGTGCCAGCAGTCTGGGACTAGCGGGTCCCAACAATGAGCAGTTCTTC. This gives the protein CASSLGLAGPNNEQFF.